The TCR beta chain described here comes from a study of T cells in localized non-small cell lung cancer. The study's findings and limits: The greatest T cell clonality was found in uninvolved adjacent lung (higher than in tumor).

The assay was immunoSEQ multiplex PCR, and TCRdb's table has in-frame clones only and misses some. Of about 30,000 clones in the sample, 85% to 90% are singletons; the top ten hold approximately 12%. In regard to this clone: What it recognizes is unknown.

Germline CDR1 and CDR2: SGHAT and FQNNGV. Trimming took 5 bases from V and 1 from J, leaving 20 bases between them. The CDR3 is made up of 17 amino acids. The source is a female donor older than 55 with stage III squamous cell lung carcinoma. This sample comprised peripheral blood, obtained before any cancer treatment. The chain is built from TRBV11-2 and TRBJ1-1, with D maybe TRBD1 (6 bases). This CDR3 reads CASSLGTRGMENTEAFF. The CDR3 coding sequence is TGTGCCAGCAGCCTCGGGACGAGGGGGATGGAGAACACTGAAGCTTTCTTT.